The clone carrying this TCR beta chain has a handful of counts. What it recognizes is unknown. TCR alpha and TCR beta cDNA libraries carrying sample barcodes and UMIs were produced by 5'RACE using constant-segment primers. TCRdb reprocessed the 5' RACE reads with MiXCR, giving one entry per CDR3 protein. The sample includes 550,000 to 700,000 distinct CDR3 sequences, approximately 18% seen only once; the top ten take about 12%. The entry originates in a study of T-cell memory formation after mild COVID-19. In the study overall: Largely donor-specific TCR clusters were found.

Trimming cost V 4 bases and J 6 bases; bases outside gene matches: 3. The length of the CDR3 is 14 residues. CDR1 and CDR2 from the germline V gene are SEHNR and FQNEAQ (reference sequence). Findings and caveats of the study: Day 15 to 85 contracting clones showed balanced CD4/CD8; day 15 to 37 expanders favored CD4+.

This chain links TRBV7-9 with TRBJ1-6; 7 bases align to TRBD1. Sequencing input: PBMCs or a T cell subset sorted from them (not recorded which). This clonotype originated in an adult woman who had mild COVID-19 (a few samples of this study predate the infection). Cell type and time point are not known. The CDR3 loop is CASSSTGINSPLHF. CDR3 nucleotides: TGTGCCAGCAGCTCGACAGGGATTAATTCACCCCTCCACTTT.